These 15 T cell receptor beta chains were all obtained from the same sample, sequenced in a study of blood T cell repertoires in COVID-19. Assay used: immunoSEQ multiplex PCR; TCRdb lists only in-frame clones, some missing. Among 200,000 to 300,000 clones listed, approximately 84% were seen once. What was sequenced was peripheral blood. The receptors come from a human donor in a cohort sampled during active COVID-19.

The V gene is TRBV12-3 or TRBV12-4, the J gene TRBJ1-4; TRBD1 aligns across 9 bases. Unmatched junction bases numbered 7, after V lost 6 bases and J lost 11 bases. The CDR3 runs 13 residues. The chain's CDR3 is CASRKTGQGKLFF. The DNA of the CDR3 is TGTGCCAGCAGAAAAACGGGACAGGGTAAACTGTTTTTT.

The V call is TRBV18, the J call TRBJ1-5; D is undetermined. The V and J ends lost 4 bases and 1 base respectively, with 8 bases between them. The germline CDR1 and CDR2 sequences are KGHSH and LQKENI. The CDR3 consists of 14 residues. The CDR3, as DNA: TGTGCCAGCTCACTCTCGGGGAGCAATCAGCCCCAGCATTTT. Translating gives CASSLSGSNQPQHF.

V is TRBV27 and J is TRBJ2-3; D is undetermined. The CDR3 runs 13 residues. The germline V gene encodes CDR1 MNHEY and CDR2 SMNVEV (reference sequence). Between the trimmed V and J ends, which lost 6 bases and 6 bases, there was a span of 13 bases. Here the CDR3 reads CASRPDSADTQYF. DNA of the CDR3: TGTGCCAGCAGGCCCGACTCCGCCGATACGCAGTATTTT.

V gene TRBV27 combines with J gene TRBJ1-1; tentative D call: TRBD1 (6 bases). Looked up from germline, CDR1 is MNHEY and CDR2 is SMNVEV (reference sequence). CDR3 length: 12 amino acids. Trimming stripped 2 bases from V and 11 bases from J, with 12 bases between. CDR3 nucleotide sequence: TGTGCCAGCAGTTTACCGGGGGGCACGGCTTTCTTT. Its translation is CASSLPGGTAFF.

This sequence joins TRBV2 and TRBJ1-6; TRBD1 aligns across 7 bases. J lost 7 bases, V lost 6 bases, and 9 bases had no gene match. The germline V gene has CDR1 SNHLY and CDR2 FYNNEI. CDR3 length: 15 amino acids. The CDR3 sequence: CASSPTGLGNSPLHF. CDR3 bases: TGTGCCAGCAGCCCGACAGGGTTGGGGAATTCACCCCTCCACTTT.

The chain employs TRBV7-2 and TRBJ1-5; D is ambiguous. The CDR3 is 17 amino acids. The germline V gene has CDR1 SGHTA and CDR2 FQGNSA. V was trimmed by 5 bases and J by 5 bases, leaving 22 bases between them. CDR3 in DNA: TGTGCCAGCAGCCACCCCCGGGGAGGGTACGGAGATCAGCCCCAGCATTTT. Protein: CASSHPRGGYGDQPQHF.

This chain links TRBV25-1 with TRBJ1-2; D is unclear. Looked up from germline, CDR1 is MGHDK and CDR2 is SYGVNS. V lost 3 bases and J 5 bases, leaving 7 bases between the germline ends. The CDR3 has 12 amino acids. CDR3 loop: CASSEGSYGYTF. In DNA form, the CDR3 reads TGTGCCAGCAGTGAGGGCAGTTATGGCTACACCTTC.

In its sample, this clone was seen a few times. The chain uses TRBV7-8 and TRBJ1-2; 10 bases map to TRBD1. Germline CDR1 and CDR2: SGHVS and FQNEAQ. The CDR3 sequence is 14 residues long. The V gene end was trimmed by 6 bases and the J gene end by 8 bases; junction bases not matched to a gene: 9. CDR3 sequence: CASSNDRGPGGYTF. CDR3 in DNA: TGTGCCAGCAGTAACGACAGGGGGCCGGGCGGCTACACCTTC.

The chain carries TRBV5-6 and TRBJ2-3; 9 positions match TRBD1. CDR1 SGHDT and CDR2 YYEEEE come from the germline V gene. V lost 3 bases and J lost 4; bases outside the gene matches: 18. There are 19 residues in the CDR3. The CDR3 sequence: CASSSFPFFGTGIADTQYF. In DNA, the CDR3 is TGTGCCAGCAGCTCTTTTCCTTTCTTCGGGACAGGGATAGCAGATACGCAGTATTTT. The complete variable domain, with remaining parts taken from reference TRBV5-6 and TRBJ2-3, reads DAGVTQSPTHLIKTRGQQVTLRCSPKSGHDTVSWYQQALGQGPQFIFQYYEEEERQRGNFPDRFSGHQFPNYSSELNVNALLLGDSALYLCASSSFPFFGTGIADTQYFGPGTRLTVL.

The chain combines TRBV5-4 with TRBJ2-7; 7 bases are shared with TRBD2. Losses at the gene ends were 4 bases for V and 0 bases for J; bases not matched to a gene: 10. The CDR3 length is 16 residues. Germline CDR1 SGHNT, CDR2 YYREEE (reference sequence). CDR3 sequence: CASSLGGGLSSYEQYF. CDR3 nucleotide sequence: TGTGCCAGCAGCCTTGGGGGGGGACTGAGCTCCTACGAGCAGTACTTC.

The chain couples TRBV27 to TRBJ2-7; 8 bases match TRBD2. The CDR3 contains 14 residues. With V trimmed by 5 bases and J by 4 bases, 7 bases remained unmatched. Germline loops: CDR1 MNHEY, CDR2 SMNVEV (reference sequence). The CDR3 loop is CASSQNSGRYEQYF. As DNA, the CDR3 is TGTGCCAGCAGTCAGAACAGCGGGAGATACGAGCAGTACTTC.

The rearrangement joins TRBV7-8 to TRBJ2-7; 14 positions match TRBD2. In germline, CDR1 is SGHVS, CDR2 FQNEAQ. The CDR3 loop spans 16 amino acids. Trimming at V came to 1 base and at J to 3 bases, leaving 2 bases not matched to a gene. The CDR3 DNA sequence: TGTGCCAGCAGCTTAGTCGGGACTAGCGGGAGCTACGAGCAGTACTTC. Encoded protein: CASSLVGTSGSYEQYF.

The CDR3 loop is CASSPWDRPPTDTQYF. The CDR3 bases are TGTGCCAGCAGCCCTTGGGACAGACCCCCCACAGATACGCAGTATTTT. The chain employs TRBV6-2 or TRBV6-3 and TRBJ2-3; 7 nucleotides match TRBD1. V shed 6 bases and J 2 bases; nucleotides not matched to a gene: 11. This CDR3 contains 16 residues. Germline assignment: CDR1 MNHEY and CDR2 SVGEGT.

The V call is TRBV4-2, the J call TRBJ2-2; TRBD2 agrees at 13 bases. V shed 8 bases, J shed 6 bases, and the junction held 6 bases outside the gene matches. Germline V gene sequence: CDR1 LGHNA, CDR2 YNFKEQ. This CDR3 comprises 15 residues. The CDR3 DNA is TGTGCCAGCGGGACTAGCGGGGCCATTGCCGGGGAGCTGTTTTTT. Translating it yields CASGTSGAIAGELFF.

The CDR3, as DNA: TGTGCCATCAGTGATCCCCTTACTAGCGGGAGCAATGAGCAGTTCTTC. It translates to CAISDPLTSGSNEQFF. The chain combines TRBV10-3 with TRBJ2-1, with 11 bases matching TRBD2. The V and J ends lost 3 bases and 6 bases, in that order; junction bases with no gene match: 7. The CDR3 runs 16 residues. CDR1 and CDR2 from the germline V gene are ENHRY and SYGVKD.